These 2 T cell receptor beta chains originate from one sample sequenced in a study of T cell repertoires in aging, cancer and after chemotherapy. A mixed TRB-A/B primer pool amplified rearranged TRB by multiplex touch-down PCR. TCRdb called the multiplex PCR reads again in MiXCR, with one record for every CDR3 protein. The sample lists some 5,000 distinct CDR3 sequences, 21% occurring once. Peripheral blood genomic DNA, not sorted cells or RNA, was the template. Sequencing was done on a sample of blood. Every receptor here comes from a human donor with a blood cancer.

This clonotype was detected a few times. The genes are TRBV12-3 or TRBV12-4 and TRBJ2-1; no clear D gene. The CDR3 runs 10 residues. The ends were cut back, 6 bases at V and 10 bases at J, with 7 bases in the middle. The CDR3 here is CASSRNEQFF. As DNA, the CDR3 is TGTGCCAGCAGCCGAAACGAGCAGTTCTTC.

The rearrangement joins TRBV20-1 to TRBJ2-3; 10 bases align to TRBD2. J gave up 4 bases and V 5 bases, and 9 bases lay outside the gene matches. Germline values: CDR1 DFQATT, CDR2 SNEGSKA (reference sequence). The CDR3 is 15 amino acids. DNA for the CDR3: TGCAGTGCTGCTCTTTCGAGCGGGGGGGCAGATACGCAGTATTTT. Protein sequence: CSAALSSGGADTQYF.